Listed below are T cell receptor beta chains from one sample, sequenced in a study of cytomegalovirus exposure and HLA in healthy donors. The repertoire was sequenced with immunoSEQ multiplex PCR; TCRdb's copy has only in-frame clones and lacks some. The table has about 160,000 clones, approximately 72% seen once; the top ten hold approximately 2.4%. What was sequenced was PBMCs. Receptor source: a female donor in good health and CMV-seronegative. CDR3s include the opening cysteine and the closing phenylalanine or tryptophan. D genes are given only for firm matches. Clone size is stated in some rows and not others, as once, few, many or a class when expanded.

D	V	size	J	DNA	CDR3
TRBD2	TRBV7-2	-	TRBJ2-5	TGTGCCAGCAGCTTAGGGGGGAGGGTGGGAGCGGAGACCCAGTACTTC	CASSLGGRVGAETQYF
TRBD1	TRBV7-2	-	TRBJ1-1	TGTGCCAGCAGCTCTGACAGGGGGCGTCAGGATGAAGCTTTCTTT	CASSSDRGRQDEAFF
TRBD1	TRBV4-3	-	TRBJ1-5	TGCGCCAGCAGCCGGGACAGGGGGCGGCAGCCCCAGCATTTT	CASSRDRGRQPQHF
TRBD2	TRBV5-4	few	TRBJ2-7	TGTGCCAGCAGCTTTTTAGGGACTAGCGGGAGCATAATGACCTACGAGCAGTACTTC	CASSFLGTSGSIMTYEQYF
TRBD1	TRBV11-2	-	TRBJ1-1	TGTGCCAGCAGCGGGGGGACAGTCAGTGAAGCTTTCTTT	CASSGGTVSEAFF
-	TRBV7-3	-	TRBJ2-2	TGTGCCAGCAGCCCCCAGGCCGGTGCGAACGGGGAGCTGTTTTTT	CASSPQAGANGELFF
-	TRBV28	once	TRBJ1-1	TGTGCCAGCAGTCTTGGGGCTCGGAGTTGGAGTCGGTCGGAAGCTTTCTTT	CASSLGARSWSRSEAFF
-	TRBV28	-	TRBJ1-1	TGTGCCAGCGCGCCCTTCGCGTACACTGAAGCTTTCTTT	CASAPFAYTEAFF
TRBD1	TRBV18	-	TRBJ1-2	TGTGCCACCTCCTCACGGGACAGCCTTATCTATGGCTACACCTTC	CATSSRDSLIYGYTF
-	TRBV27	once	TRBJ1-4	TGTGCCAGCAGTCCTTTAGGTGGCAGGGGAGATGAAAAACTGTTTTTT	CASSPLGGRGDEKLFF
-	TRBV7-9	-	TRBJ1-2	TGTGCCAGCAGCTTAGACCCAGAACCCTATGGCTACACCTTC	CASSLDPEPYGYTF
-	TRBV9	-	TRBJ1-1	TGTGCCAGCAGCGTAGAGGCAGGGAACACTGAAGCTTTCTTT	CASSVEAGNTEAFF
TRBD1	TRBV4-3	few	TRBJ1-1	TGCGCCAGCAGCCGACGGACAGGGGGAGGCACTGAAGCTTTCTTT	CASSRRTGGGTEAFF
TRBD2	TRBV4-1	-	TRBJ2-5	TGCGCCAGCAGCCATAAATGGCCTAGCGGGGGCCAGCAGACCCAGTACTTC	CASSHKWPSGGQQTQYF
-	TRBV5-4	few	TRBJ1-2	TGTGCCAGCAGCTTGGAGACAGGTGGCGGCTACACCTTC	CASSLETGGGYTF
-	TRBV7-9	once	TRBJ1-3	TGTGCCAGCAGCTTAGCGAGTGGAAACACCATATATTTT	CASSLASGNTIYF
-	TRBV28	-	TRBJ2-7	TGTGCCAGCAGTCAAAAGGGGTACGAGCAGTACTTC	CASSQKGYEQYF
-	TRBV28	few	TRBJ2-2	TGTGCCAGCAGCCGGAGGAAAGTCGGGGAGCTGTTTTTT	CASSRRKVGELFF
-	TRBV28	-	TRBJ1-4	TGTGCCAGCAGCCTTAATGAAAAACTGTTTTTT	CASSLNEKLFF
-	TRBV12-2	-	TRBJ2-2	TGTGCAAGTCGCTTATGTAGACTTCCGAACACCGGGGAGCTGTTTTTT	CASRLCRLPNTGELFF
TRBD1	TRBV6-1	-	TRBJ1-6	TGTGCCAGCAGTGAACCCCGGACAGGGAATGGTAATTCACCCCTCCACTTT	CASSEPRTGNGNSPLHF
TRBD1	TRBV6-1	-	TRBJ1-4	TGTGCCAGCAGTGAGCGACCGGGACAGGGGGGAGTTTGGGAAAAACTGTTTTTT	CASSERPGQGGVWEKLFF
TRBD1	TRBV4-2	-	TRBJ2-2	TGTGCCAGCAGCCAAGATGGGACAGGGATACCCGGGGAGCTGTTTTTT	CASSQDGTGIPGELFF
-	TRBV14	-	TRBJ1-5	TGTGCCAGCAGCCAAGTTGGTGGATACTACAATCAGCCCCAGCATTTT	CASSQVGGYYNQPQHF
-	TRBV28	-	TRBJ1-1	TGTGCCAGCAGTTCCCGGGGGGGGTACACTGAAGCTTTCTTT	CASSSRGGYTEAFF
-	TRBV28	-	TRBJ1-5	TGTGCCAGCAGCCTACTACGAAATCAGCCCCAGCATTTT	CASSLLRNQPQHF
TRBD2	TRBV5-1	-	TRBJ2-7	TGCGCCAGCAGCGCCGGGAGGGCCGTCGACGAGCAGTACTTC	CASSAGRAVDEQYF
-	TRBV7-9	-	TRBJ1-1	TGTGCCAGCAGACGCGGGGACTCTGAAGCTTTCTTT	CASRRGDSEAFF
-	TRBV7-9	-	TRBJ1-2	TGTGCCAGCAGCTTAACGGCGGCAGGGGCTGGATATGGCTACACCTTC	CASSLTAAGAGYGYTF
-	TRBV4-3	-	TRBJ2-7	TGCGCCAGCAGCCACGCCCAGGGACTCTACGAGCAGTACTTC	CASSHAQGLYEQYF
TRBD1	TRBV19	-	TRBJ2-3	TGTGCCAGCGCTTTAGGGACAGGCCGCGGTCTTACGCAGTATTTT	CASALGTGRGLTQYF
-	TRBV6-5	-	TRBJ2-1	TGTGCCAGCAGTAGACTGGCCAGCTCCTACAATGAGCAGTTCTTC	CASSRLASSYNEQFF
TRBD2	TRBV9	-	TRBJ2-2	TGTGCCAGCAACCGGGGAGGGTCCGGGGAGCTGTTTTTT	CASNRGGSGELFF
TRBD2	TRBV29-1	few	TRBJ2-7	TGCAGCGTCTCTAGCGGGGGGGTATACGAGCAGTACTTC	CSVSSGGVYEQYF
TRBD2	TRBV29-1	-	TRBJ2-7	TGCAGCGTTGAAGGAGCGGGATTGTACCACGAGCAGTACTTC	CSVEGAGLYHEQYF
TRBD2	TRBV6-5	few	TRBJ2-7	TGTGCCAGCAGTCCCGGGACTAGCCTAACCTACGAGCAGTACTTC	CASSPGTSLTYEQYF
TRBD2	TRBV5-1	-	TRBJ2-7	TGCGCCAGCAGCCCCCGGACTAGCGCAACCCTCGAGCAGTACTTC	CASSPRTSATLEQYF
TRBD1	TRBV6-5	large	TRBJ1-5	TGTGCCAGCAGCCCCGGGACAGGGGAGAGTCAGCCCCAGCATTTT	CASSPGTGESQPQHF
TRBD1	TRBV6-5	-	TRBJ1-2	TGTGCCAGCAGTCGACAGGGACGGTTCTATGGCTACACCTTC	CASSRQGRFYGYTF
-	TRBV19	-	TRBJ1-1	TGTGCCAGTAGTATTACGGACGGGGGCACTGAAGCTTTCTTT	CASSITDGGTEAFF
TRBD1	TRBV6-5	once	TRBJ1-6	TGTGCCAGCAGTTACGGTTGGGGGACAGGGAGTTCACCCCTCCACTTT	CASSYGWGTGSSPLHF
-	TRBV4-1	-	TRBJ1-2	TGCGCCAGCAGCCAAGCGGGCGGGAACTATGGCTACACCTTC	CASSQAGGNYGYTF
TRBD1	TRBV4-2	-	TRBJ2-2	TGTGCCAGCAGCCAAGACGGACAGGGGGCAGGCGGGGAGCTGTTTTTT	CASSQDGQGAGGELFF
TRBD1	TRBV11-1	-	TRBJ2-5	TGTGCCAGCAGCTCCCGCAGGGGGCGCTTCCAAGAGACCCAGTACTTC	CASSSRRGRFQETQYF
TRBD1	TRBV7-2	few	TRBJ1-5	TGTGCCAGCAGCTCCCAGGGGGCAATTAGCAATCAGCCCCAGCATTTT	CASSSQGAISNQPQHF
-	TRBV30	-	TRBJ1-5	TGTGCCTGGAGTGGGACAGCCGTTCATCAGCCCCAGCATTTT	CAWSGTAVHQPQHF
TRBD2	TRBV27	-	TRBJ2-7	TGTGCCAGCAGTTTATCGGGGGGGCTAGCGGGAGATGAGCAGTACTTC	CASSLSGGLAGDEQYF
TRBD2	TRBV9	-	TRBJ2-1	TGTGCCAGCAGCCCCGCGGAGCCGCGTGTAGCGGGAGGCTTGAGGAATGAGCAGTTCTTC	CASSPAEPRVAGGLRNEQFF
-	TRBV6-1	few	TRBJ2-5	TGTGCCAGCAGTGAAGGTCCGTATAGAGAGACCCAGTACTTC	CASSEGPYRETQYF
TRBD1	TRBV7-2	-	TRBJ1-2	TGTGCCAGCAGCCTAGCCGGGACAGGGAGAAATGGCTACACCTTC	CASSLAGTGRNGYTF
TRBD2	TRBV5-1	few	TRBJ2-1	TGCGCCAGCAGCTCCCCAATGGGGCTAGCGGGAGTCCCGGGAAATGAGCAGTTCTTC	CASSSPMGLAGVPGNEQFF
TRBD1	TRBV7-8	once	TRBJ1-1	TGTGCCAGCAGCTTAGGGACACAGGGGGGGACTGAAGCTTTCTTT	CASSLGTQGGTEAFF
-	TRBV2	-	TRBJ1-2	TGTGCCAGCGAGGTGAGGGTCGACTATGGCTACACCTTC	CASEVRVDYGYTF
-	TRBV28	-	TRBJ1-1	TGTGCCAGCAGTTCCCCCGGGGGAGTTTCTGAAGCTTTCTTT	CASSSPGGVSEAFF
TRBD2	TRBV7-9	-	TRBJ2-3	TGTGCCAGCAGCTTGCGGGGGGCCCTTACAGATACGCAGTATTTT	CASSLRGALTDTQYF